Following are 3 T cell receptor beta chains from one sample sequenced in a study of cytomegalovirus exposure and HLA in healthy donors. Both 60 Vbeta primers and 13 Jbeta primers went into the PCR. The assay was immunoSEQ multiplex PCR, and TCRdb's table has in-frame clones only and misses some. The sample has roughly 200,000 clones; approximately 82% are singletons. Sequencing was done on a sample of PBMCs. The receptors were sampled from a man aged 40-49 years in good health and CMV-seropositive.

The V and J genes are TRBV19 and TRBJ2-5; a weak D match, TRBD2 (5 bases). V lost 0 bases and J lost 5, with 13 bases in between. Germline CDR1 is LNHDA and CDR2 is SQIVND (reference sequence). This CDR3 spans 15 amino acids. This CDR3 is CASSIDLGGGETQYF. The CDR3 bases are TGTGCCAGTAGTATAGATCTCGGTGGCGGGGAGACCCAGTACTTC.

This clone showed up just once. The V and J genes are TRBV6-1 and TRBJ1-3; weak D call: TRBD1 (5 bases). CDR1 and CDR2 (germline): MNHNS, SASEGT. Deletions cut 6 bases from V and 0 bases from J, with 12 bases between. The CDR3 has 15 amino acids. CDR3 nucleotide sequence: TGTGCCAGCAGCCCACGGGGGTTCTCTGGAAACACCATATATTTT. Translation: CASSPRGFSGNTIYF.

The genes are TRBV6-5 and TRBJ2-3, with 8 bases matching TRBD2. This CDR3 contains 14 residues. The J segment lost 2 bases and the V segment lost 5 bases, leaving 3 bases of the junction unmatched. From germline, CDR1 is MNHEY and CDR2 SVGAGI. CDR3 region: CASSTSGTTDTQYF. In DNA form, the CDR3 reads TGTGCCAGCAGTACTAGCGGAACCACAGATACGCAGTATTTT.